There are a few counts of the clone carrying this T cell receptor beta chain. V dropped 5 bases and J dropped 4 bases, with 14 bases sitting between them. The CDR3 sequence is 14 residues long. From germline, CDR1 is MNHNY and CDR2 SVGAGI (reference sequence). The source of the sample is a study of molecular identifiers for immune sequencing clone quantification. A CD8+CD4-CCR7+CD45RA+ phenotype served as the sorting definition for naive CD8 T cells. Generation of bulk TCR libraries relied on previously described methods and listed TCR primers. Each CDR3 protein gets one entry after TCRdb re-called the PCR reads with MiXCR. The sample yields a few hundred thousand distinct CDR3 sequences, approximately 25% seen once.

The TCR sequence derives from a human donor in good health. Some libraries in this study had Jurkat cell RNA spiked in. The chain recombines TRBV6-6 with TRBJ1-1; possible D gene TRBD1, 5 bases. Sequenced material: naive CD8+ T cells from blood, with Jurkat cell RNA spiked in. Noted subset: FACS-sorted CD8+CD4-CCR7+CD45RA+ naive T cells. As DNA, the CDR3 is TGTGCCAGCAGTACCCTGGAGGGGACCACTGAAGCTTTCTTT. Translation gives CASSTLEGTTEAFF.